A selection of T cell receptor beta chains follows, all from one sample in a study of T cell repertoires in cytomegalovirus infection. MiXCR, applied by TCRdb to the reads, yields one record per CDR3 protein. The sample gives hundreds of thousands of distinct CDR3 sequences, roughly a third of which show up once; around a sixth is in the top ten. The antigens these receptors bind are not known. This specimen consisted of cultured PBMCs, obtained from culture after CMV antigen stimulation. The receptor source for this set is a human donor in good health (CMV status not recorded). Some clones in this sample may be carry-over from other donors' samples. CDR3s include the opening cysteine and the closing phenylalanine or tryptophan. D genes are given only for firm matches. Not all rows give a size; the values are once, few, many and, for expanded clones, a class.

>TRBJ2-5|.|TRBV4-1|.
TGCGCCAGCAGCCCTAGGGTGGGGCCGCTCCAAGAGACCCAGTACTTC
CASSPRVGPLQETQYF
>TRBJ2-4|.|TRBV5-1|few
TGCGCCAGCAGCCTACAGGGATCCAAAAACATTCAGTACTTC
CASSLQGSKNIQYF
>TRBJ2-3|TRBD1|TRBV6-6|.
TGTGCCAGCAGTGATCGGACAGGGGCGAGCACAGATACGCAGTATTTT
CASSDRTGASTDTQYF
>TRBJ2-5|.|TRBV18|.
TGTGCCAGCTCACCACCACTCTCGGTGGAGACCCAGTACTTC
CASSPPLSVETQYF
>TRBJ1-4|.|TRBV7-2|many
TGTGCCAGCAGCAGAGAAACGTTAGGCGAAAAACTGTTTTTT
CASSRETLGEKLFF
>TRBJ1-4|TRBD1|TRBV7-9|few
TGTGCCAGCAGCATTCGGGGGACAGGGAATGAAAAACTGTTTTTT
CASSIRGTGNEKLFF
>TRBJ1-2|.|TRBV6-2/TRBV6-3|.
TGTGCCAGCAGTCGCACAGAGATCTATGGCTACACCTTC
CASSRTEIYGYTF
>TRBJ2-1|.|TRBV11-2|few
TGTGCCAGCAGCTACTCCCAGGGGAGCGTCTACAATGAGCAGTTCTTC
CASSYSQGSVYNEQFF
>TRBJ1-2|.|TRBV30|.
TGTGCCTGGAGTGTTTGGCAGGGCCACTATGGCTACACCTTC
CAWSVWQGHYGYTF
>TRBJ1-5|.|TRBV10-3|.
TGTGCCATCAGTGACAGCAATCAGCCCCAGCATTTT
CAISDSNQPQHF
>TRBJ1-5|TRBD1|TRBV29-1|.
TGCAGCGTTTTCTCTTTAGACAGGGATAGCAATCAGCCCCAGCATTTT
CSVFSLDRDSNQPQHF
>TRBJ2-7|TRBD2|TRBV7-9|.
TGTGCCAGCAGCCCTAGCGGGAGCTCGCACGAGCAGTACTTC
CASSPSGSSHEQYF
>TRBJ2-5|TRBD2|TRBV27|few
TGTGCCAGCAGTTTCAAAGCGGGGTATGGAGAGACCCAGTACTTC
CASSFKAGYGETQYF
>TRBJ1-3|.|TRBV7-9|.
TGTGCCAGCAGCCCCTCGGCAGGGGAAGGAAACACCATATATTTT
CASSPSAGEGNTIYF
>TRBJ1-5|.|TRBV7-2|.
TGTGCCAGCAGCTTATCGGGCGCAGGGCTACAGCCCCAGCATTTT
CASSLSGAGLQPQHF
>TRBJ1-2|TRBD1|TRBV4-1|.
TGCGCCAGCGGGACAGGGTCGGACTATGGCTACACCTTC
CASGTGSDYGYTF
>TRBJ2-3|TRBD2|TRBV27|.
TGTGCCACCCGACTAGCGGGGGGACCCTGGAACACAGATACGCAGTATTTT
CATRLAGGPWNTDTQYF
>TRBJ2-1|.|TRBV19|.
TGTGCCAGTAGTATAAGCTTCGGGGCCCTCTCCTACAATGAGCAGTTCTTC
CASSISFGALSYNEQFF
>TRBJ2-3|.|TRBV7-4|.
TGTGCCAGCAGCTTTTTGACCCACGGGAGCACAGATACGCAGTATTTT
CASSFLTHGSTDTQYF
>TRBJ2-2|TRBD2|TRBV7-2|many
TGTGCCAGCAGCTATAGCGGGAGTACCGGGGAGCTGTTTTTT
CASSYSGSTGELFF
>TRBJ2-3|.|TRBV6-6|.
TGTGCCAGCAGTTATGTTTCTAGCACAGATACGCAGTATTTT
CASSYVSSTDTQYF
>TRBJ1-1|.|TRBV20-1|few
TGCAGTGCTAGCGGACAGAGAAGCAACACTGAAGCTTTCTTT
CSASGQRSNTEAFF
>TRBJ2-6|.|TRBV6-1|few
TGTGCCAGCAGTGACGACTACTCTGGGGCCAACGTCCTGACTTTC
CASSDDYSGANVLTF
>TRBJ2-5|TRBD2|TRBV27|few
TGTGCCAGCAGTTTATTTGCTAGCGGGCTTGAGACCCAGTACTTC
CASSLFASGLETQYF
>TRBJ1-4|.|TRBV7-8|few
TGTGCCAGCAGCTTTCCGCAGGGCGGGACTGAAAAACTGTTTTTT
CASSFPQGGTEKLFF
>TRBJ1-2|.|TRBV7-9|few
TGTGCCAGCAGCTTAGGGACGGACCTCTACACCTTC
CASSLGTDLYTF
>TRBJ1-3|.|TRBV7-8|.
TGTGCCAGCAGCCCCCGCCGCCTTAACTCTGGAAACACCATATATTTT
CASSPRRLNSGNTIYF
>TRBJ2-1|TRBD1|TRBV6-1|few
TGTGCCAGCAGGCAGACAGGGGAGGATGAGCAGTTCTTC
CASRQTGEDEQFF
>TRBJ1-1|.|TRBV7-7|few
TGTGCCAGCAGCTTAGACGAGGGCGCTGAAGCTTTCTTT
CASSLDEGAEAFF
>TRBJ2-2|.|TRBV7-9|.
TGTGCCAGCAGCTCCGATGATACAGTGAACACCGGGGAGCTGTTTTTT
CASSSDDTVNTGELFF
>TRBJ2-4|TRBD2|TRBV7-2|few
TGTGCCAGCAGCTTACTGGCGGGAGGGCCGTATCAGTACTTC
CASSLLAGGPYQYF
>TRBJ1-5|.|TRBV20-1|few
TGCAGTGCTAGAGTGGGTGGGCAGCCCCAGCATTTT
CSARVGGQPQHF
>TRBJ2-7|.|TRBV25-1|.
TGTGCCAGCAGTTACGGGACGCTGGGCGAGCAGTACTTC
CASSYGTLGEQYF
>TRBJ2-7|.|TRBV4-1|.
TGCGCCAGCAGCCAAGATAGGACCAACTCCTACGAGCAGTACTTC
CASSQDRTNSYEQYF
>TRBJ1-4|TRBD1|TRBV5-6|once
TGTGCCAGCAGCTTGATCAGACTTATAGGGGGCTTTCGGTTGGCAACTATAAATGAAAAACTGTTTTTT
CASSLIRLIGGFRLATINEKLFF
>TRBJ1-3|.|TRBV7-9|.
TGTGCCAGCAGCTTGGTCGTTTCACAAAGCACCATATATTTT
CASSLVVSQSTIYF
>TRBJ1-6|.|TRBV7-2|.
TGTGCCAGCAGCCCAATGATGGGAGATAATTCACCCCTCCACTTT
CASSPMMGDNSPLHF
>TRBJ2-3|TRBD2|TRBV7-2|many
TGTGCCAGCAGCCAAGGGACTAGCCGCACAGATACGCAGTATTTT
CASSQGTSRTDTQYF
>TRBJ1-4|.|TRBV7-6|few
TGTGCCAGCACCTTAGGGGGGCTCGGTAATGAAAAACTGTTTTTT
CASTLGGLGNEKLFF
>TRBJ2-2|.|TRBV20-1|.
TGCAGTGCTGTGGGACTCCTGAACACCGGGGAGCTGTTTTTT
CSAVGLLNTGELFF